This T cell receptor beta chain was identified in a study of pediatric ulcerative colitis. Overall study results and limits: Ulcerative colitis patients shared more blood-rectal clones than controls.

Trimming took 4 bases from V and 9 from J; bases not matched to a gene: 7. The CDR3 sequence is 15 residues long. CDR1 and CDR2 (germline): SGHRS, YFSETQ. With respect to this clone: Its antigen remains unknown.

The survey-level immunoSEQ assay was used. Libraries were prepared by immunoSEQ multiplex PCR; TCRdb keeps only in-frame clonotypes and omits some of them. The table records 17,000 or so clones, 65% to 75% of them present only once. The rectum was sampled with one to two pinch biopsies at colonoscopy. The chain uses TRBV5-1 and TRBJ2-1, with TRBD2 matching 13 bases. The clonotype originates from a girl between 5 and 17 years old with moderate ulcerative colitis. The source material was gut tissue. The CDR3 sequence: CASSKTSGRGFEQFF. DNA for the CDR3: TGCGCCAGCAGCAAAACTAGCGGGAGGGGATTTGAGCAGTTCTTC.